Listed below are T cell receptor beta chains from one sample, sequenced in a study of T cell clonotyping in hematopoietic cell transplantation. Clones were read by immunoSEQ multiplex PCR, and TCRdb kept only the in-frame ones, dropping some. The sample includes more than 10,000 clones, about 80% of them seen just once. Here the sequenced sample was PBMCs, taken 100 days after allogeneic stem cell transplant. The receptors here all came from a female patient between 35 and 55 years old who had an allogeneic stem cell transplant from a related donor, so T cells may come from the graft donor. Some clones in this sample may be carry-over from other donors' samples. Both conserved end residues are part of each CDR3. Fields, in order: clone size, J gene, D gene, V gene, CDR3 protein, CDR3 DNA. A D gene is named only where the DNA matches it firmly. Clone size appears in some rows only: once, few, many, or a class for an expanded clone.

>-|TRBJ2-1|-|TRBV5-1
CASSFDPTAHNEQFF
TGCGCCAGCAGCTTTGACCCGACAGCCCACAATGAGCAGTTCTTC
>few|TRBJ2-7|-|TRBV28
CASSLLGGDLYEQYF
TGTGCCAGCAGTTTATTGGGGGGCGATCTTTACGAGCAGTACTTC
>-|TRBJ2-7|-|TRBV2
CASSGGESGLFEQYF
TGTGCCAGCAGTGGGGGCGAATCGGGATTGTTCGAGCAGTACTTT
>-|TRBJ2-3|-|TRBV4-1
CASSQVPGTDTQYF
TGCGCCAGCAGCCAAGTTCCAGGGACAGATACGCAGTATTTT
>-|TRBJ2-6|-|TRBV14
CASSQAHSGANVLTF
TGTGCCAGCAGCCAAGCCCATTCTGGGGCCAACGTCCTGACTTTC
>-|TRBJ2-1|TRBD2|TRBV6-4
CASSATSEDEQFF
TGTGCCAGCAGTGCTACTAGCGAGGATGAGCAGTTCTTC
>once|TRBJ1-1|-|TRBV6-1
CASGRPYTEAFF
TGTGCCAGCGGCCGCCCGTACACTGAAGCTTTCTTT
>-|TRBJ2-2|-|TRBV6-4
CASSATPGTGELFF
TGTGCCAGCAGTGCAACCCCGGGGACCGGGGAGCTGTTTTTT
>-|TRBJ2-7|TRBD2|TRBV13
CASSVEGPSGRAPSSYEQYF
TGTGCCAGCAGCGTCGAAGGCCCTAGCGGGAGGGCACCGAGCTCCTACGAGCAGTACTTC
>-|TRBJ1-2|TRBD1|TRBV5-8
CASSLTGEYGYTF
TGTGCCAGCAGCCTGACAGGGGAATACGGCTACACCTTC
>-|TRBJ1-1|TRBD1|TRBV7-3
CASSLTGADAKAFF
TGTGCCAGCAGCTTGACAGGGGCCGATGCGAAAGCTTTCTTT
>few|TRBJ1-1|TRBD1|TRBV25-1
CASSYRTGGNTEAFF
TGTGCCAGCAGTTACCGGACAGGGGGCAACACTGAAGCTTTCTTT